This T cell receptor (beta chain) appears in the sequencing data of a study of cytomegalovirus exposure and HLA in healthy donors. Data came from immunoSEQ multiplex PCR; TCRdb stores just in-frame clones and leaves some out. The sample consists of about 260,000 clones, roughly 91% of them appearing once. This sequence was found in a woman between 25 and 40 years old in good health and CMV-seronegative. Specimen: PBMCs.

The CDR3 DNA follows: TGTGCCAGCAGCTTGGAAGGGGGACAGCAGTACTTC. Translated, it gives CASSLEGGQQYF. The rearrangement links TRBV5-8 to TRBJ2-7, with D perhaps matching TRBD1 (6 bases). Deletions cut 0 bases from V and 8 bases from J, with 9 bases between. Germline V gives CDR1 SGHTS, CDR2 YDEGEE. The CDR3 is made up of 12 amino acids.